This entry features one T cell receptor (beta chain) sequence. Its target is unknown. This record belongs to a study of shared clonotypes between healthy human individuals. At the level of the study: Serving as donors were two women and a few men, whose ages spanned 18 to 49.

Profiling relied on immunoSEQ multiplex PCR, and the TCRdb table lists in-frame clones only, not all of them. Of approximately 2.1 million clones listed, 90% to 95% are singletons. Only Caucasian adults living in Nashville, Tennessee served as donors. Broader study findings: Sampling covered nothing but blood. Tissue TCR repertoires likely differ from those found in blood. It was the non-shared clonotypes that had lower generation probabilities than clonotypes shared by all four donors.

The CDR3 covers 18 residues. Germline CDR1 reads SEHNR; CDR2 reads FQNEAQ (reference sequence). Losses at the gene ends were 2 bases for V and 3 bases for J; bases not matched to a gene: 10. The source of this sequence is a man between 18 and 29 years old in good health. Some clones in this sample may be carry-over from other donors' samples. The V call is TRBV7-9, the J call TRBJ2-1; TRBD1 agrees at 10 bases. The source material was naive CD4+ T cells from PBMCs. Subset in this sample: CD45RA+ positively selected. The CDR3 nucleotides are TGTGCCAGCAGCTTACCCAGCGAGGGACAGGGGCGCTACAATGAGCAGTTCTTC. It codes for CASSLPSEGQGRYNEQFF.